The 7 T cell receptor beta chains listed next were all sequenced from one sample in a study of control samples from healthy donors and cancer patients. Sequenced by immunoSEQ multiplex PCR; TCRdb stores in-frame clones only, minus some. The table has about 120,000 clones, around nine tenths seen once; the top ten hold 9.5% to 13%. Sequenced sample: blood. The source is a man aged 25-45 years in good health.

The J gene is TRBJ2-5, the V gene TRBV5-4; no reliable D call. CDR1 SGHNT and CDR2 YYREEE come from the germline V gene (reference sequence). The CDR3 loop spans 14 amino acids. V was shortened by 3 bases and J by 2 bases, with 11 bases between the two germline ends. The CDR3 DNA reads TGTGCCAGCAGCTCCGCGGTTAGACAAGAGACCCAGTACTTC. Its translation: CASSSAVRQETQYF.

The rearrangement joins TRBV7-9 to TRBJ1-4; D ambiguous. V shed 3 bases and J shed 6 bases, with 8 bases lying between them. Germline V gene sequence: CDR1 SEHNR, CDR2 FQNEAQ (reference sequence). The CDR3 has 13 residues. CDR3 coding DNA: TGTGCCAGCAGCTTCAAATCGGATGAAAAACTGTTTTTT. This encodes CASSFKSDEKLFF.

The chain recombines TRBV24-1 with TRBJ2-3; 10 positions agree with TRBD2. The germline CDR1 and CDR2 sequences are KGHDR and SFDVKD. CDR3 length equals 16 residues. V was pared by 3 bases and J by 4 bases, with 6 bases of the junction left unmatched. CDR3 in amino acids: CATSDPRLAGPDTQYF. CDR3 DNA: TGTGCCACCAGTGATCCGAGACTAGCGGGCCCAGATACGCAGTATTTT.

The chain recombines TRBV19 with TRBJ1-1; D uncertain. The CDR3 has 13 amino acids. Trimming removed 6 bases at V and 5 bases at J, with 13 bases between. CDR1 and CDR2 from the germline V gene are LNHDA and SQIVND (reference sequence). The CDR3 bases are TGTGCCAGTAGCTCCCAGAGGGAGACTGAAGCTTTCTTT. Translated, it gives CASSSQRETEAFF.

V is TRBV2 and J is TRBJ2-5; TRBD1 agrees at 11 bases. The CDR3 has 14 amino acids. Germline loops: CDR1 SNHLY, CDR2 FYNNEI. V trimming: 6 bases; J trimming: 10 bases; junction bases outside the gene matches: 10. The CDR3 sequence: CASSITRDRGSQYF. The CDR3 DNA follows: TGTGCCAGCAGCATAACCCGGGACAGGGGGAGCCAGTACTTC.

V and J are TRBV3-1 (or the pseudogene TRBV3-2) and TRBJ1-1; the D is unclear. The CDR3 runs 13 residues. Germline loops: CDR1 LGHDT, CDR2 YNNKEL (reference sequence). Trimming left V 4 bases short and J 4 bases short, with 10 bases between. This chain's CDR3 is CASSPLVGTEAFF. The CDR3 DNA follows: TGTGCCAGCAGCCCTTTAGTCGGCACTGAAGCTTTCTTT.

This chain uses TRBV4-1 with TRBJ2-2; possibly TRBD1 for D (6 bases). CDR1 and CDR2 (germline): MGHRA, YSYEKL. Trimming pared 0 bases from V and 3 bases from J, leaving 11 bases between. The CDR3 has 16 amino acids. This chain's CDR3 is CASSQDSDSYTGELFF. The CDR3 region has the DNA TGCGCCAGCAGCCAAGATTCGGACAGTTACACCGGGGAGCTGTTTTTT.